A single sample is the source of the 27 T cell receptor beta chains below, sequenced in a study of shared clonotypes between healthy human individuals. Naive-designated CD8 cells lacked CD45RO, were positively enriched for CCR7, and omitted terminally differentiated effector memory CD45RA+ cells. The method was immunoSEQ multiplex PCR; TCRdb's version includes in-frame clones alone and lacks a portion of them. The sample lists some 2,000,000 clones, about 95% seen once, with 0.9% to 1.4% in the top ten. The sequenced sample was naive CD8+ T cells sorted from blood. Receptors were obtained from a man younger than 35 in good health.

In DNA form, the CDR3 reads TGTGCCAGCAGCACCACAGGGGGCGCCGGTTACGAGCAGTACTTC. Amino acid sequence: CASSTTGGAGYEQYF. The V call is TRBV6-6, the J call TRBJ2-7; 9 positions match TRBD1. Germline CDR1 reads MNHNY; CDR2 reads SVGAGI (reference sequence). V lost 6 bases and J lost 4; bases outside the gene matches: 10. This CDR3 contains 15 residues.

The V and J genes are TRBV5-6 and TRBJ2-3; TRBD2 is a possible D gene (5 bases). V lost 3 bases and J lost 4, with 15 bases in between. Germline values: CDR1 SGHDT, CDR2 YYEEEE. This CDR3 has 15 residues. CDR3 in amino acids: CASSYLSGWADTQYF. The CDR3 DNA sequence: TGTGCCAGCAGCTACCTCAGCGGTTGGGCAGATACGCAGTATTTT. Combining the CDR3 with reference TRBV5-6 and TRBJ2-3 gives the whole variable domain DAGVTQSPTHLIKTRGQQVTLRCSPKSGHDTVSWYQQALGQGPQFIFQYYEEEERQRGNFPDRFSGHQFPNYSSELNVNALLLGDSALYLCASSYLSGWADTQYFGPGTRLTVL.

V gene TRBV4-1 combines with J gene TRBJ2-7, with 11 positions matching TRBD2. The CDR3 consists of 15 residues. The V gene end was trimmed by 1 base and the J gene end by 6 bases; junction bases not matched to a gene: 5. Per the germline V gene, CDR1 is MGHRA and CDR2 is YSYEKL. The CDR3 bases are TGCGCCAGCAGCCAAGCGGTAGCGGGGGGGCCCGAGCAGTACTTC. It encodes CASSQAVAGGPEQYF.

The chain is built from TRBV6-1 and TRBJ1-2; 8 nucleotides match TRBD1. J gave up 6 bases and V 5 bases, and 5 bases lay outside the gene matches. The CDR3 is 13 amino acids. CDR1 is MNHNS, CDR2 SASEGT, per germline. CDR3 in DNA: TGTGCCAGCAGTCATGGACAGGGAGATGGCTACACCTTC. Translated, it gives CASSHGQGDGYTF.

Written as DNA, the CDR3 is TGTGCCAGCAGGGAAAAGCGGGGGCCCGACAATGAGCAGTTCTTC. It yields the protein CASREKRGPDNEQFF. The genes are TRBV2 and TRBJ2-1; 8 bases agree with TRBD2. With V trimmed by 6 bases and J by 5 bases, 9 bases remained unmatched. The CDR3 has 15 residues. In germline, CDR1 is SNHLY, CDR2 FYNNEI.

This chain links TRBV28 with TRBJ2-7, with a tentative D call TRBD1 (6 bases). CDR1 and CDR2 (germline): MDHEN, SYDVKM. Trimming removed 8 bases from V and 5 bases from J, with 19 bases in between. This CDR3 contains 14 residues. Here the CDR3 reads CASLSYRDWNEQYF. The CDR3 nucleotides read TGTGCCAGCCTCTCCTACAGGGATTGGAACGAGCAGTACTTC.

The CDR3 DNA follows: TGTGCCAGCAGCCCCGCGAGCACCTTGAACACTGAAGCTTTCTTT. Its protein is CASSPASTLNTEAFF. This sequence joins TRBV5-6 and TRBJ1-1; D is unresolved. In germline, CDR1 is SGHDT, CDR2 YYEEEE. The CDR3 length is 15 residues. Trimming took 4 bases from V and 0 from J, leaving 13 bases between them.

The chain employs TRBV7-9 and TRBJ2-4, with D perhaps assigned TRBD1 or TRBD2 (5 bases each). The V end was cut by 6 bases, the J end by 6 bases, with 15 bases between. The germline V gene has CDR1 SEHNR and CDR2 FQNEAQ (reference sequence). The CDR3 runs 14 residues. CDR3 protein: CASRHGGGTNIQYF. The CDR3 region has the DNA TGTGCCAGCAGGCATGGTGGGGGTACAAACATTCAGTACTTC.

This clone showed up just once. The chain links TRBV1 to TRBJ2-5; the table's D gene call, TRBD2, was not cross checked with the DNA. TRBV1 is a pseudogene. The CDR3 is 16 residues long. The CDR3 sequence: CTSSQDTGGPQETQYF. Here the CDR3 DNA reads TGCACCAGCAGCCAAGATACGGGGGGCCCCCAAGAGACCCAGTACTTC.

In this sample, this clone turned up once. The V gene is TRBV28, the J gene TRBJ2-1; 11 nucleotides match TRBD1. Germline CDR1 MDHEN, CDR2 SYDVKM. The CDR3 totals 15 residues. V trimming: 7 bases; J trimming: 7 bases; junction bases outside the gene matches: 9. The CDR3 DNA follows: TGTGCCAGCACGCCCCAGGGGACAGGGGGGAATGAGCAGTTCTTC. Translated, it gives CASTPQGTGGNEQFF.

The rearrangement joins TRBV28 to TRBJ2-5; D remains unclear. Germline values: CDR1 MDHEN, CDR2 SYDVKM. The CDR3 consists of 14 residues. V was clipped by 6 bases and J by 2 bases, with 13 bases between them. CDR3 nucleotide sequence: TGTGCCAGCAGCACCCCCCGGCAGCAAGAGACCCAGTACTTC. Protein: CASSTPRQQETQYF.

The chain is built from TRBV5-6 and TRBJ2-3, with 9 bases matching TRBD2. Germline V gene lookup returns CDR1 SGHDT and CDR2 YYEEEE. With V trimmed by 4 bases and J by 9 bases, 15 bases remained unmatched. The CDR3 sequence is 16 residues long. The CDR3 loop is CASSESGLAWAGTQYF. For the CDR3, the DNA is TGTGCCAGCAGCGAATCGGGACTAGCCTGGGCAGGGACGCAGTATTTT.

The chain links TRBV11-2 to TRBJ2-5; a possible D gene is TRBD2 (5 bases). The CDR3 is made up of 12 amino acids. The V end was cut by 5 bases, the J end by 5 bases, with 9 bases between. Germline V gives CDR1 SGHAT, CDR2 FQNNGV. The CDR3 DNA is TGTGCCAGCAGCCTCGGGATGGAGACCCAGTACTTC. The encoded protein is CASSLGMETQYF.

The chain recombines TRBV2 with TRBJ1-2; 9 bases are a match to TRBD1. Germline V gene data show CDR1 as SNHLY and CDR2 as FYNNEI. This CDR3 has 14 residues. The J segment lost 6 bases and the V segment lost 1 base, leaving 3 bases of the junction unmatched. CDR3 in DNA: TGTGCCAGCAGTGAAGAGACAGGGGGAGATGGCTACACCTTC. Encoded protein: CASSEETGGDGYTF.

Notes on this clone: Other nucleotide sequences in the sample specify the same CDR3. V is TRBV6-5 and J is TRBJ2-7; D gene unclear. V lost 6 bases and J lost 3, with 6 bases in between. Per germline, CDR1 MNHEY and CDR2 SVGAGI. This CDR3 has 11 amino acids. CDR3 in amino acids: CASRNSYEQYF. The CDR3 nucleotides are TGTGCCAGCAGGAACAGCTACGAGCAGTACTTC.

The chain recombines TRBV28 with TRBJ2-5, with TRBD2 identical over 14 bases. The CDR3 consists of 18 residues. CDR1 and CDR2 from the germline V gene are MDHEN and SYDVKM. Trimming took 6 bases from V and 5 from J; bases not matched to a gene: 14. The CDR3: CASSPPGLAGEGWETQYF. CDR3 DNA sequence: TGTGCCAGCAGCCCTCCGGGACTAGCGGGAGAGGGCTGGGAGACCCAGTACTTC.

This chain links TRBV28 with TRBJ1-5, with D maybe TRBD1 (5 bases). Per germline, CDR1 MDHEN and CDR2 SYDVKM. The CDR3 is 15 residues long. Trimming left V 1 base short and J 3 bases short, with 10 bases between. CDR3 nucleotides: TGTGCCAGCAGTTTATCCAGGGCCCCCAATCAGCCCCAGCATTTT. It translates to CASSLSRAPNQPQHF.

This sequence joins TRBV7-9 and TRBJ2-7; 8 nucleotides line up with TRBD1. Germline CDR1 and CDR2: SEHNR and FQNEAQ (reference sequence). CDR3 length: 15 residues. Trimming took 5 bases from V and 0 from J; bases not matched to a gene: 6. CDR3 nucleotide sequence: TGTGCCAGCAGCCAGATAACAGGGGGCTCCTACGAGCAGTACTTC. It translates to CASSQITGGSYEQYF.

The J gene is TRBJ2-3, the V gene TRBV7-9; 7 bases are a match to TRBD2. This CDR3 region has 17 residues. Trimming removed 4 bases from V and 2 bases from J; junction bases left unmatched: 12. Germline lookup yields CDR1 SEHNR and CDR2 FQNEAQ (reference sequence). The CDR3 protein is CASSSPGRDYLTDTQYF. Here the CDR3 DNA reads TGTGCCAGCAGCTCCCCGGGCCGGGACTACCTCACAGATACGCAGTATTTT.

The rearrangement uses TRBV5-1 and TRBJ2-3, with 12 bases matching TRBD2. CDR1 is SGHRS and CDR2 is YFSETQ in the germline V gene. CDR3 length: 17 amino acids. V trimming: 0 bases; J trimming: 4 bases; junction bases outside the gene matches: 6. The CDR3 sequence: CASSLAPSGRAPDTQYF. CDR3 DNA sequence: TGCGCCAGCAGCTTGGCCCCTAGCGGGAGGGCCCCAGATACGCAGTATTTT.

Regarding this clone: Additional DNA sequences in this sample encode the identical CDR3. The chain combines TRBV27 with TRBJ2-7; TRBD1 might be the D (5 bases). The V and J ends lost 3 bases and 0 bases respectively, with 9 bases between them. This CDR3 contains 14 residues. Germline CDR1 is MNHEY and CDR2 is SMNVEV (reference sequence). The CDR3 spells CASSLRQGSYEQYF. The DNA for the CDR3 is TGTGCCAGCAGTTTGAGGCAGGGCTCCTACGAGCAGTACTTC.

The V gene is TRBV29-1, the J gene TRBJ1-1; D remains unclear. The CDR3 length is 14 residues. Germline V lookup: CDR1 SQVTM, CDR2 ANQGSEA. V was clipped by 4 bases and J by 0 bases, with 12 bases between them. The DNA of the CDR3 is TGCAGCGTTGGAGAACCGTACATGAACACTGAAGCTTTCTTT. It yields the protein CSVGEPYMNTEAFF.

The CDR3 loop reads CASSDSPQLYEQYF. The CDR3, as DNA: TGTGCCAGCAGTGACTCACCACAACTCTACGAGCAGTACTTC. This sequence joins TRBV6-1 and TRBJ2-7; the D is unclear. The CDR3 is 14 residues long. V lost 3 bases to trimming and J lost 3 bases, with 12 bases between them. Germline V gene data show CDR1 as MNHNS and CDR2 as SASEGT.

Details on this clone: Within the sample, other DNA sequences also encode this same CDR3. As DNA, the CDR3 is TGTGCCAGTAGTATCCAGGGTAGCGCCTACGAGCAGTACTTC. As protein: CASSIQGSAYEQYF. This rearrangement joins TRBV19 to TRBJ2-7; D may match TRBD1 or TRBD2 (5 bases each). V lost 3 bases and J lost 2, with 11 bases in between. The CDR3 runs 14 residues. The V gene's germline CDR1 is LNHDA and CDR2 SQIVND (reference sequence).

This clone was observed a few times. J is TRBJ2-5 and V is TRBV18; no firm D call. The germline V gene has CDR1 KGHSH and CDR2 LQKENI. The CDR3 is 11 amino acids. Trimming took off 5 bases at V and 3 bases at J, with 4 bases between the two ends. The CDR3 nucleotides read TGTGCCAGCTCATTTAAAGAGACCCAGTACTTC. Translation gives CASSFKETQYF.

V and J are TRBV7-9 and TRBJ2-5; D ambiguous. The CDR3 is made up of 13 amino acids. CDR1 and CDR2 (germline): SEHNR, FQNEAQ (reference sequence). The V end lost 4 bases, the J end lost 3 bases, and 9 bases lay between the germline ends. The CDR3 coding sequence is TGTGCCAGCAGCTCCTACCATAAAGAGACCCAGTACTTC. This sequence encodes CASSSYHKETQYF.

The chain has TRBV7-2 and TRBJ2-3, with 10 bases fitting TRBD2. Germline V CDR1 and CDR2: SGHTA, FQGNSA. J was trimmed by 0 bases and V by 3 bases; bases with no gene match: 9. The CDR3 runs to 18 residues. The CDR3 DNA is TGTGCCAGCAGCTTTATAGCGGGAGGTCCTCCTAGCACAGATACGCAGTATTTT. The encoded protein is CASSFIAGGPPSTDTQYF.